This TCR beta chain originates from a study of regulatory T cells in long-lasting Graves disease (dated by TCRdb to 2020 to 2023). Looking at the study overall: Persistent Graves' disease was defined as antithyroid drug treatment for over 5 years with persistently positive TSH receptor autoantibodies. Persistent Graves' disease patients were compared with newly diagnosed Graves' disease patients by peripheral blood TCR sequencing and RNA sequencing. The study was conducted in China and was registered as a clinical trial. A total of 33 samples were covered by TCR sequencing, comprising roughly 13 persistent and about 20 newly diagnosed Graves' disease patients. On average, persistent Graves' disease patients in the clinical cohort had been on antithyroid drugs for eight to twelve years.

Per the publication, the time point label means: persistent/refractory GD, antithyroid drugs over 5 years with positive TRAb. For both TCR sequencing and RNA sequencing, RNA was extracted from PBMCs in TRIzol. The diagnosis of Graves' disease was made according to American Thyroid Association guidelines. Patients for the study were recruited at an endocrinology department in Xi'an, China. Each patient gave about 9.1 milliliters of peripheral blood, collected in an EDTA anticoagulant tube. Ficoll Paque Plus density gradient separation was used to isolate PBMCs, and no further T cell sorting was performed. An Agilent 2100 Bioanalyzer and agarose gel were used to check RNA quality, and a NanoDrop 2000 was used to measure RNA concentration. This clonotype was observed a handful of times. Its antigen is currently not known. Base quality data are lacking; no much larger clone is found one base away. Preparation of the library involved multiplex PCR. The instrument was an Illumina HiSeq 4000. TCR beta libraries were built with iRepertoire HTBI primers and Arm-PCR amplification of CDR3 regions. Before sequencing, the PCR products went through gel purification. Per the original workflow: Gene usage analysis of CDR3 amino acid clonotypes used the approximately 62 TRBV and fewer than 15 TRBJ segments found across samples. COPE and FqMerger were used to merge filtered high-quality paired reads into contigs. BLAST was used to align contigs to the IMGT TRBV, TRBD and TRBJ reference genes, and CDR3 was defined following IMGT. Highly expanded clones were defined as clonotypes with a frequency above 0.1%. Shannon entropy served as the measure of repertoire diversity, while the Gini coefficient captured V-J evenness. Public clonotypes were defined as clonotypes shared by more than one individual. In-frame beta chains were kept once TCRdb had trimmed the public reads at Q25 with fastp and called clones with MiXCR. Rows are combined by CDR3 protein, so each entry shows the most common genes and DNA. The V and J calls, along with clone size, are taken from TCRdb and not from the paper's own processing. In this sample the table shows under 500,000 distinct CDR3 sequences, roughly 20% of which occur a single time. The top ten clones comprise about 8.3% of the sample.

Study-wide findings and limitations: Only peripheral blood was studied, because thyroid tissue, the primary lesion, was inaccessible. The authors noted that the small sample size was a limitation that may lower accuracy. Persistent Graves' disease patients showed lower TCR Shannon entropy and fewer highly expanded clones than newly diagnosed patients, suggesting clonal expansion. Patients with persistent disease shared more public clonotypes (about 2,900) than newly diagnosed patients did (about 1,000). Sequencing and analysis were restricted to the TCR beta chain. Persistent disease showed preferential use of TRBV28, TRBJ1-2 and TRBJ2-5, whereas newly diagnosed disease favored TRBV20-1 and TRBJ2-1.

From the cysteine through the phenylalanine, the CDR3 covers 15 amino acids. Just the 45-base CDR3 DNA is kept, in frame starting at base 1. The germline V end is reduced by 6 bases and the J end by 2 bases; junction bases left unmatched: 9. The CDR1 and CDR2 encoded by the germline V gene are MNHNS and SASEGT. The sequence is built from TRBV6-1 and TRBJ2-7; 8 central bases correspond to TRBD1. The sequence was collected from a female donor with Graves disease. The material was peripheral blood mononuclear cells (PBMCs), obtained when the disease was refractory, from a patient treated with antithyroid drugs. CDR3 protein: CASRIGTGETYEQYF. The sequence in DNA is TGTGCCAGCAGAATAGGGACAGGAGAGACCTACGAGCAGTACTTC.